Shown below are 23 T cell receptor beta chains from a single sample sequenced in a study of regulatory T cells in long-lasting Graves disease. Time point indicated: persistent/refractory GD, antithyroid drugs over 5 years with positive TRAb. PBMCs provided the RNA from which the TCR library was made. The TCR beta library used iRepertoire HTBI primers with Arm-PCR amplification of CDR3. TCRdb analysed the multiplex PCR reads with MiXCR anew, one entry per CDR3 protein. Among about 450,000 distinct CDR3 sequences, 23% were seen once, and the ten largest hold roughly 28%. This material consisted of peripheral blood mononuclear cells (PBMCs), taken when the disease was refractory, from a patient treated with antithyroid drugs. The receptors were sampled from a female donor with Graves disease.

The J gene is TRBJ1-2, the V gene TRBV6-1; no reliable D call. CDR1 and CDR2 (germline): MNHNS, SASEGT. The V end lost 3 bases, the J end lost 4 bases, and 6 bases lay between the germline ends. The CDR3 length is 12 residues. As DNA, the CDR3 is TGTGCCAGCAGTGACAGATTCTATGGCTACACCTTC. This sequence encodes CASSDRFYGYTF.

The chain employs TRBV10-3 and TRBJ1-5; TRBD1 aligns across 7 bases. Losses at the gene ends were 2 bases for V and 5 bases for J; bases not matched to a gene: 3. The CDR3 length is 14 residues. Per the germline V gene, CDR1 is ENHRY and CDR2 is SYGVKD. The CDR3 loop is CAISEIRGDQPQHF. CDR3 DNA: TGTGCCATCAGTGAGATCAGGGGGGATCAGCCCCAGCATTTT.

V is TRBV6-2 or TRBV6-3 and J is TRBJ2-1, with D hard to call. The CDR3 contains 11 residues. V lost 6 bases, J lost 4 bases, and 4 bases lay in between. The germline V gene encodes CDR1 MNHEY and CDR2 SVGEGT. CDR3 in amino acids: CASSQYNEQFF. CDR3 in DNA: TGTGCCAGCAGCCAATACAATGAGCAGTTCTTC.

This clonotype has just a few counts. The chain has TRBV6-1 and TRBJ1-2; 9 bases align to TRBD1. The CDR3 runs to 14 residues. Germline values: CDR1 MNHNS, CDR2 SASEGT. After removal of 6 bases from V and 6 bases from J, the junction contained 8 bases not matched to a gene. The CDR3 bases are TGTGCCAGCAGCCCACAGGGGGCGTTTCATGGCTACACCTTC. This gives the protein CASSPQGAFHGYTF.

This clonotype appeared many times. This chain links TRBV28 with TRBJ2-7; 8 nucleotides align to TRBD1. The trim removed 5 bases at V and 6 bases at J, leaving 12 bases unmatched. Germline CDR1 is MDHEN and CDR2 is SYDVKM. This CDR3 has 15 residues. CDR3 coding DNA: TGTGCCAGCAGTCACAGGGGGAGAAGGATACCCGAGCAGTACTTC. Protein: CASSHRGRRIPEQYF.

This clonotype was seen many times. This rearrangement joins TRBV12-3 or TRBV12-4 to TRBJ1-1; no clear D gene. The CDR3 spans 16 residues. With 1 base removed from V and 2 bases from J, the gap between germline ends came to 14 bases. The CDR3 DNA sequence: TGTGCCAGCAGTTTAGAGGGCAGGCGCCCAAACACTGAAGCTTTCTTT. Translation: CASSLEGRRPNTEAFF.

This clonotype has at least ten counts. The V and J genes are TRBV28 and TRBJ1-2; D might be TRBD1 (5 bases). There are 13 residues in the CDR3. The V and J ends lost 3 bases and 5 bases respectively, with 10 bases between them. Germline CDR1 MDHEN, CDR2 SYDVKM. Here the CDR3 DNA reads TGTGCCAGCAGTTTCGTACAGGCTTATGGCTACACCTTC. This gives the protein CASSFVQAYGYTF.

This clonotype has more than one count but fewer than ten. The chain is built from TRBV5-6 and TRBJ1-4; 7 bases fit TRBD1. The V segment lost 4 bases and the J segment 3 bases; nucleotides outside the gene matches: 12. From germline, CDR1 is SGHDT and CDR2 YYEEEE. CDR3 size: 17 residues. This chain's CDR3 is CASSLPPGQAANEKLFF. CDR3 nucleotide sequence: TGTGCCAGCAGCCTTCCCCCTGGACAGGCGGCTAATGAAAAACTGTTTTTT.

The table lists this clonotype with a few counts. The gene calls are TRBV9 and TRBJ1-1, with a tentative D call TRBD1 (6 bases). This CDR3 spans 14 amino acids. Looked up from germline, CDR1 is SGDLS and CDR2 is YYNGEE. V shed 3 bases and J shed 3 bases, with 12 bases lying between them. Written as DNA, the CDR3 is TGTGCCAGCAGCGCAGCAGGGGTAGACACTGAAGCTTTCTTT. Translating gives CASSAAGVDTEAFF.

This clonotype has only a few counts. This chain joins TRBV11-2 and TRBJ2-3; D not resolved. V dropped 5 bases and J dropped 6 bases, with 15 bases sitting between them. From germline, CDR1 is SGHAT and CDR2 FQNNGV. The CDR3 length is 14 residues. The CDR3 DNA is TGTGCCAGCAGCAGCCGGAAGGACGGGGATACGCAGTATTTT. It translates to CASSSRKDGDTQYF.

The sample holds many counts of this clonotype. The chain employs TRBV2 and TRBJ1-2; D ambiguous. The V end was cut by 1 base, the J end by 2 bases, with 5 bases between. The CDR3 loop spans 13 amino acids. The germline V gene has CDR1 SNHLY and CDR2 FYNNEI. In DNA, the CDR3 is TGTGCCAGCAGTGAAGAGTTAAACTATGGCTACACCTTC. The encoded protein is CASSEELNYGYTF.

A few counts support this clonotype. The junction does not match germline at one end; this may be a read error. J is TRBJ2-7 and V is TRBV29-1; 8 bases align to TRBD2. Germline V lookup: CDR1 SQVTM, CDR2 ANQGSEA. The CDR3 loop spans 13 amino acids. The CDR3 protein is CSVLAGRSSEQYF. Here the CDR3 DNA reads TGCAGCGTGTTAGCGGGAAGGTCCTCCGAGCAGTACTTC.

This clonotype was seen a handful of times. The chain has TRBV7-9 and TRBJ1-5, with 7 bases aligning to TRBD1. Germline V lookup: CDR1 SEHNR, CDR2 FQNEAQ (reference sequence). Trimming cost V 5 bases and J 4 bases; bases outside gene matches: 5. The CDR3 sequence is 14 residues long. The CDR3 DNA reads as TGTGCCAGCAGCCCGGAACAGGGGAATCAGCCCCAGCATTTT. Translation gives CASSPEQGNQPQHF.

The chain uses TRBV6-1 and TRBJ2-5; 7 positions agree with TRBD1. With 11 bases clipped from V and 4 bases from J, the junction kept 13 bases outside the gene matches. The CDR3 runs 14 residues. Germline V gene data show CDR1 as MNHNS and CDR2 as SASEGT. DNA of the CDR3: TGTGCCTCGAGTGCAGGGGGAGTAGGAGAGACCCAGTACTTC. Amino acid sequence: CASSAGGVGETQYF.

This clonotype was seen at least ten times. The genes are TRBV6-5 and TRBJ2-5; 14 bases are a match to TRBD2. The CDR3 runs 15 residues. Germline assignment: CDR1 MNHEY and CDR2 SVGAGI. The V segment lost 2 bases and the J segment 5 bases; nucleotides outside the gene matches: 1. The CDR3 DNA follows: TGTGCCAGCAGTTACGGGACTAGCGGGAGTGAGACCCAGTACTTC. This codes for CASSYGTSGSETQYF.

This clonotype appeared a few times. CDR3 nucleotides: TGCGCCAGCAGCTTGGATTTAGGCACAGATACGCAGTATTTT. Encoded protein: CASSLDLGTDTQYF. This chain uses TRBV5-1 with TRBJ2-3, with D uncertain. The V and J ends lost 0 bases and 1 base respectively, with 6 bases between them. This CDR3 has 14 amino acids. Germline-derived CDR1 and CDR2 are SGHRS and YFSETQ. Full variable domain (remainder filled in from reference TRBV5-1 and TRBJ2-3): KAGVTQTPRYLIKTRGQQVTLSCSPISGHRSVSWYQQTPGQGLQFLFEYFSETQRNKGNFPGRFSGRQFSNSRSEMNVSTLELGDSALYLCASSLDLGTDTQYFGPGTRLTVL.

This clonotype was observed many times. CDR3 in DNA: TGCAGTGCTAGAGTTCGGGGGAGGACTCAAGAGACCCAGTACTTC. Amino acid sequence: CSARVRGRTQETQYF. The chain links TRBV20-1 to TRBJ2-5, with a weak D call TRBD2 (6 bases). The CDR3 runs 15 residues. Between the trimmed V and J ends, which lost 1 base and 2 bases, there was a span of 14 bases. In germline, CDR1 is DFQATT, CDR2 SNEGSKA (reference sequence).

This clonotype was found once. A read error is possible here, since a much larger clone lies one base away. The chain uses TRBV7-3 and TRBJ1-1; no clear D. Germline values: CDR1 SGHTA, CDR2 FQGTGA. The CDR3 length is 13 residues. The CDR3 coding sequence is TGTGCCAACAGCCCCGATGCCAGCACTGAAGCTTTCTTT. Amino acids: CANSPDASTEAFF.

This clonotype was recorded many times. V and J are TRBV28 and TRBJ1-1; maybe TRBD1 (6 bases). The V end lost 0 bases, the J end lost 7 bases, and 15 bases lay between the germline ends. The CDR3 runs to 15 residues. Germline V gene data show CDR1 as MDHEN and CDR2 as SYDVKM. CDR3 loop: CASSLWGGGQGEAFF. DNA of the CDR3: TGTGCCAGCAGTTTATGGGGGGGGGGGCAGGGTGAAGCTTTCTTT.

This chain links TRBV20-1 with TRBJ2-7; 12 nucleotides line up with TRBD2. CDR1 and CDR2 from the germline V gene are DFQATT and SNEGSKA (reference sequence). With 4 bases clipped from V and 4 bases from J, the junction kept 8 bases outside the gene matches. The CDR3 has 15 residues. CDR3 in DNA: TGCAGTGCTACCGGTCTAGCGGGAGGGCGGTACGAGCAGTACTTC. Its protein product is CSATGLAGGRYEQYF.

The DNA for the CDR3 is TGTGCCAGCTCACCTGCTAGCGGCTCCCAAGAGACCCAGTACTTC. Amino acids: CASSPASGSQETQYF. The gene calls are TRBV18 and TRBJ2-5; 7 nucleotides line up with TRBD2. Per the germline V gene, CDR1 is KGHSH and CDR2 is LQKENI. This CDR3 spans 15 amino acids. The J segment lost 1 base and the V segment lost 3 bases, leaving 5 bases of the junction unmatched. Together with reference TRBV18 and TRBJ2-5, the CDR3 gives the full variable domain: NAGVMQNPRHLVRRRGQEARLRCSPMKGHSHVYWYRQLPEEGLKFMVYLQKENIIDESGMPKERFSAEFPKEGPSILRIQQVVRGDSAAYFCASSPASGSQETQYFGPGTRLLVL.

V and J are TRBV29-1 and TRBJ2-5; 13 nucleotides align to TRBD2. CDR1 is SQVTM and CDR2 is ANQGSEA in the germline V gene. Trimming took 6 bases from V and 4 from J; bases not matched to a gene: 2. The CDR3 length is 13 residues. CDR3 coding DNA: TGCAGCGTCCGACTAGCGGGAGGAGAGACCCAGTACTTC. Encoded protein: CSVRLAGGETQYF. The variable domain in full, completed from reference TRBV29-1 and TRBJ2-5, reads SAVISQKPSRDICQRGTSLTIQCQVDSQVTMMFWYRQQPGQSLTLIATANQGSEATYESGFVIDKFPISRPNLTFSTLTVSNMSPEDSSIYLCSVRLAGGETQYFGPGTRLLVL.

J is TRBJ1-1 and V is TRBV20-1, with D uncertain. Trimming removed 3 bases at V and 1 base at J, with 6 bases between. Germline values: CDR1 DFQATT, CDR2 SNEGSKA (reference sequence). This CDR3 contains 12 residues. CDR3 DNA sequence: TGCAGTGCTAGCGGACGGAACACTGAAGCTTTCTTT. It yields the protein CSASGRNTEAFF.